The next 28 T cell receptor beta chains were all read from a single sample in a study of radiation and T cells in renal cell carcinoma. Time point: blood 2 weeks post-SBRT. Treatment in this sample: 15 Gy SBRT to primary tumor, nephrectomy 4 weeks later. Assay: immunoSEQ multiplex PCR; the TCRdb copy retains only in-frame clones and omits some. Of about 130,000 clones listed, approximately 90% are singletons. This specimen was blood, taken from a patient whose treatment included radiotherapy and nephrectomy. These receptors came from a woman in her 70s with renal cell carcinoma.

The chain links TRBV6-5 to TRBJ2-2; D gene ambiguous. This CDR3 has 14 amino acids. The V end was cut by 5 bases, the J end by 0 bases, with 7 bases between. CDR1 is MNHEY and CDR2 is SVGAGI in the germline V gene. The CDR3: CASSRVTNTGELFF. CDR3 nucleotide sequence: TGTGCCAGCAGTCGGGTTACGAACACCGGGGAGCTGTTTTTT.

The chain joins TRBV7-2 to TRBJ2-3, with D possibly matching TRBD2 (5 bases). The CDR3 spans 15 residues. Germline values: CDR1 SGHTA, CDR2 FQGNSA. V lost 5 bases, J lost 0 bases, and 12 bases lay in between. CDR3 region: CASSLRGSSTDTQYF. Here the CDR3 DNA reads TGTGCCAGCAGCCTCCGGGGTTCTAGCACAGATACGCAGTATTTT.

J is TRBJ2-3 and V is TRBV28; possible D gene TRBD2, 6 bases. CDR3 length equals 11 residues. CDR1 MDHEN and CDR2 SYDVKM come from the germline V gene. DNA of the CDR3: TGTACTAGCCAGGTGACAGATACGCAGTATTTT. As protein: CTSQVTDTQYF.

This chain joins TRBV9 and TRBJ1-4, with 7 bases identical to TRBD1. This CDR3 contains 15 residues. Per germline, CDR1 SGDLS and CDR2 YYNGEE. The V gene end was trimmed by 3 bases and the J gene end by 8 bases; junction bases not matched to a gene: 10. The CDR3 nucleotides read TGTGCCAGCAGCGCTACGTCCCAGGGGGACGAAAAACTGTTTTTT. This sequence encodes CASSATSQGDEKLFF.

This clone was seen only a few times. The rearrangement links TRBV5-8 to TRBJ2-3; D ambiguous. V lost 0 bases to trimming and J lost 5 bases, with 10 bases between them. This CDR3 region has 14 residues. CDR1 is SGHTS, CDR2 YDEGEE, per germline. The CDR3 region is CASSLGLMEDTQYF. CDR3 nucleotide sequence: TGTGCCAGCAGCTTGGGACTCATGGAAGATACGCAGTATTTT.

V and J are TRBV5-6 and TRBJ1-5, with no clear D. The CDR3 extends over 14 amino acids. Germline assignment: CDR1 SGHDT and CDR2 YYEEEE. V dropped 5 bases and J dropped 0 bases, with 9 bases sitting between them. The CDR3 region is CASRRRHSNQPQHF. The DNA of the CDR3 is TGTGCCAGCAGACGGAGGCATAGCAATCAGCCCCAGCATTTT.

This chain uses TRBV7-9 with TRBJ2-5; TRBD2 matches at 8 bases. Germline lookup yields CDR1 SEHNR and CDR2 FQNEAQ (reference sequence). This CDR3 has 15 residues. V dropped 2 bases and J dropped 5; count of bases not matched to a gene: 7. The CDR3 DNA reads TGTGCCAGCAGCTTACCAGCGGGGGTCCGGGAGACCCAGTACTTC. It yields the protein CASSLPAGVRETQYF.

About this clone itself: Germline and junction disagree at one end, which may indicate a read error. J is TRBJ2-6 and V is TRBV19, with a possible D match to TRBD2 (6 bases). The CDR3 loop spans 15 amino acids. Germline CDR1 and CDR2: LNHDA and SQIVND (reference sequence). The CDR3 nucleotides are TGTGCCAGTAGTATGCGAGCGGGTGGGACCAACGTCCTGACTTTC. Translated, it gives CASSMRAGGTNVLTF.

The CDR3 nucleotides are TGTGCCAGCAGTGGACAGGGTAGCCGGGATGGCTACACCTTC. This codes for CASSGQGSRDGYTF. The gene calls are TRBV6-1 and TRBJ1-2, with 7 nucleotides matching TRBD1. Trimming took 4 bases from V and 6 from J; bases not matched to a gene: 8. Germline V lookup: CDR1 MNHNS, CDR2 SASEGT. The CDR3 has 14 residues.

The V call is TRBV4-2, the J call TRBJ1-4; D is unresolved. Germline V gives CDR1 LGHNA, CDR2 YNFKEQ. The CDR3 has 14 residues. Trimming took off 4 bases at V and 10 bases at J, with 16 bases between the two ends. CDR3 sequence: CASSPVERDGKLFF. Written as DNA, the CDR3 is TGTGCCAGCAGCCCGGTGGAGAGAGATGGAAAACTGTTTTTT.

V is TRBV9 and J is TRBJ2-7, with 10 bases fitting TRBD2. The CDR3 is 15 amino acids. Germline V gives CDR1 SGDLS, CDR2 YYNGEE. Losses at the gene ends were 1 base for V and 2 bases for J; bases not matched to a gene: 3. This CDR3 reads CASSVLSGGAYEQYF. Here the CDR3 DNA reads TGTGCCAGCAGCGTACTGAGCGGGGGGGCCTACGAGCAGTACTTC.

This clone is a singleton in its sample. The chain recombines TRBV2 with TRBJ2-3; D possibly corresponds to TRBD2 (5 bases). Germline assignment: CDR1 SNHLY and CDR2 FYNNEI. V was clipped by 2 bases and J by 0 bases, with 12 bases between them. The CDR3 runs 16 residues. CDR3 sequence reads: CASSERAGLSTDTQYF. The CDR3 coding sequence is TGTGCCAGCAGTGAAAGGGCGGGTCTCAGCACAGATACGCAGTATTTT.

The chain couples TRBV27 to TRBJ1-5; TRBD1 agrees at 7 bases. V lost 8 bases, J lost 1 base, and 5 bases stayed unmatched. The CDR3 is 14 residues long. Germline CDR1 is MNHEY and CDR2 is SMNVEV (reference sequence). In DNA, the CDR3 is TGTGCCAGCGGGCAGGGGGGGAGCAATCAGCCCCAGCATTTT. Its translation is CASGQGGSNQPQHF.

The chain joins TRBV19 to TRBJ1-2; 7 bases match TRBD1. The CDR3 length is 13 residues. Germline CDR1 reads LNHDA; CDR2 reads SQIVND (reference sequence). V shed 5 bases, J shed 5 bases, and the junction held 5 bases outside the gene matches. Here the CDR3 reads CASSALDRYGYTF. The CDR3 nucleotides are TGTGCCAGTAGTGCCTTGGACAGGTATGGCTACACCTTC. Supplemented by reference TRBV19 and TRBJ1-2, the full variable domain reads DGGITQSPKYLFRKEGQNVTLSCEQNLNHDAMYWYRQDPGQGLRLIYYSQIVNDFQKGDIAEGYSVSREKKESFPLTVTSAQKNPTAFYLCASSALDRYGYTFGSGTRLTVV.

Turning to this clone: Other DNA sequences in this specimen translate into the identical CDR3. The V gene is TRBV5-1, the J gene TRBJ2-5; the D gene could be TRBD1 or TRBD2 (5 bases each). Germline V gene sequence: CDR1 SGHRS, CDR2 YFSETQ. The CDR3 totals 14 residues. V lost 0 bases and J 2 bases, leaving 8 bases between the germline ends. CDR3 region: CASSLGGVQETQYF. CDR3 bases: TGCGCCAGCAGCTTGGGAGGGGTACAAGAGACCCAGTACTTC.

This clone was observed a single time. The chain has TRBV5-1 and TRBJ2-1; 10 bases align to TRBD1. From germline, CDR1 is SGHRS and CDR2 YFSETQ. The CDR3 is 16 amino acids. J lost 7 bases, V lost 2 bases, and 9 bases had no gene match. The CDR3 DNA sequence: TGCGCCAGCAGCTTACCGACAGGGGGCATCGGGAATGAGCAGTTCTTC. It yields the protein CASSLPTGGIGNEQFF.

J is TRBJ2-3 and V is TRBV7-9; tentatively, D is TRBD2 (6 bases). The CDR3 has 15 amino acids. Trimming pared 8 bases from V and 2 bases from J, leaving 17 bases between. CDR1 is SEHNR and CDR2 is FQNEAQ in the germline V gene (reference sequence). CDR3: CASCVGGVNTDTQYF. The CDR3 bases are TGTGCCAGCTGCGTAGGCGGGGTAAACACAGATACGCAGTATTTT.

V usage is TRBV11-3 and J usage is TRBJ2-6; tentatively, D is TRBD1 or TRBD2 (6 bases each). CDR1 and CDR2 (germline): SGHNT, YENEEA. The germline V and J ends were trimmed by 3 bases and 4 bases, with 10 bases remaining between them. This CDR3 region has 15 residues. In DNA, the CDR3 is TGTGCCAGCAGCTTTGGGGGGCTAGGGGCCAACGTCCTGACTTTC. Its translation: CASSFGGLGANVLTF.

The rearrangement uses TRBV30 and TRBJ1-2; 9 bases fit TRBD1. Germline values: CDR1 GTSNPN, CDR2 SVGIG (reference sequence). V was pared by 4 bases and J by 5 bases, with 11 bases of the junction left unmatched. This CDR3 comprises 15 residues. CDR3 sequence: CAWTLGTGPPYGYTF. The DNA of the CDR3 is TGTGCCTGGACACTCGGGACAGGGCCCCCTTATGGCTACACCTTC. Together with reference TRBV30 and TRBJ1-2, the CDR3 gives the full variable domain: SQTIHQWPATLVQPVGSPLSLECTVEGTSNPNLYWYRQAAGRGLQLLFYSVGIGQISSEVPQNLSASRPQDRQFILSSKKLLLSDSGFYLCAWTLGTGPPYGYTFGSGTRLTVV.

CDR3 DNA: TGTGCCAGCAGCGCCACCGGGACAGCTTCGTATAGCAATCAGCCCCAGCATTTT. It specifies CASSATGTASYSNQPQHF. The V call is TRBV21-1, the J call TRBJ1-5; the D call of TRBD1 is as the table states it, not checked on the DNA. TRBV21-1 is tagged as a pseudogene. The CDR3 is 18 residues long.

This clone appeared a single time. V is TRBV6-5 and J is TRBJ2-7; tentatively, D is TRBD1 or TRBD2 (6 bases each). V lost 7 bases and J 1 base, leaving 14 bases between the germline ends. Germline lookup yields CDR1 MNHEY and CDR2 SVGAGI. This CDR3 has 14 residues. CDR3 coding DNA: TGTGCCAGCACTATCGGGGGCCCTTCCTACGAGCAGTACTTC. It codes for CASTIGGPSYEQYF.

V gene TRBV9 combines with J gene TRBJ2-7; TRBD1 agrees at 7 bases. This CDR3 spans 15 amino acids. CDR1 SGDLS and CDR2 YYNGEE come from the germline V gene. Trimming took 4 bases from V and 2 from J; bases not matched to a gene: 9. Here the CDR3 reads CASSPRQGIPYEQYF. The CDR3 nucleotides read TGTGCCAGCAGCCCCCGACAGGGAATCCCCTACGAGCAGTACTTC.

This chain links TRBV7-2 with TRBJ2-3, with D possibly TRBD2 on 7 matching bases. V was clipped by 0 bases and J by 4 bases, with 11 bases between them. The CDR3 consists of 15 residues. Germline CDR1 and CDR2: SGHTA and FQGNSA. CDR3 sequence: CASSLARGGADTQYF. The CDR3, as DNA: TGTGCCAGCAGCTTAGCAAGGGGGGGGGCAGATACGCAGTATTTT.

The J gene is TRBJ1-2, the V gene TRBV25-1; D is ambiguous. Trimming removed 4 bases at V and 8 bases at J, with 11 bases between. Looked up from germline, CDR1 is MGHDK and CDR2 is SYGVNS. The CDR3 loop spans 12 amino acids. CDR3 nucleotides: TGTGCCAGCAGTGGGGAGGTGGGGGGCTACACCTTC. Amino acid sequence: CASSGEVGGYTF.

There are a few counts of this clone. The V and J genes are TRBV4-2 and TRBJ1-1; 8 bases align to TRBD1. The CDR3 is 18 amino acids. V shed 0 bases, J shed 1 base, and the junction held 10 bases outside the gene matches. CDR1 LGHNA and CDR2 YNFKEQ come from the germline V gene. CDR3 sequence: CASSQDGGQGSGNTEAFF. The CDR3 coding sequence is TGTGCCAGCAGCCAAGATGGTGGACAGGGAAGTGGGAACACTGAAGCTTTCTTT.

The chain links TRBV5-1 to TRBJ2-3, with 9 bases matching TRBD2. Germline trimming cut 2 bases from V and 1 base from J; bases unmatched to any gene: 2. The germline gives CDR1 SGHRS, CDR2 YFSETQ. This CDR3 has 15 amino acids. The chain's CDR3 is CASSFGGGGTDTQYF. The CDR3 DNA sequence: TGCGCCAGCAGCTTTGGCGGGGGGGGCACAGATACGCAGTATTTT.

The genes are TRBV19 and TRBJ1-4, with D maybe TRBD1 (6 bases). Germline V lookup: CDR1 LNHDA, CDR2 SQIVND (reference sequence). Trimming cost V 3 bases and J 0 bases, with 11 bases left between them. This CDR3 has 16 residues. The CDR3, as DNA: TGTGCCAGTAGTATCCTCGGACAGTCAACTAATGAAAAACTGTTTTTT. Residues: CASSILGQSTNEKLFF.

V is TRBV5-1 and J is TRBJ2-7, with 8 bases that match TRBD2. Trimming at V came to 4 bases and at J to 0 bases, leaving 6 bases not matched to a gene. The CDR3 runs 15 residues. Germline V CDR1 and CDR2: SGHRS, YFSETQ. The CDR3 DNA reads as TGCGCCAGCAGCCGTACTAGCGGCGACTCCTACGAGCAGTACTTC. This translates into CASSRTSGDSYEQYF. The complete variable domain, with remaining parts taken from reference TRBV5-1 and TRBJ2-7, reads KAGVTQTPRYLIKTRGQQVTLSCSPISGHRSVSWYQQTPGQGLQFLFEYFSETQRNKGNFPGRFSGRQFSNSRSEMNVSTLELGDSALYLCASSRTSGDSYEQYFGPGTRLTVT.